This T cell receptor (beta chain) stems from a study of cytomegalovirus exposure and HLA in healthy donors. Germline loops: CDR1 MDHEN, CDR2 SYDVKM. With 5 bases clipped from V and 8 bases from J, the junction kept 12 bases outside the gene matches. The CDR3 loop spans 15 amino acids. Samples came from healthy bone marrow donors. Primers for the PCR totalled 60 Vbeta and 13 Jbeta. Profiling relied on immunoSEQ multiplex PCR, and the TCRdb table lists in-frame clones only, not all of them. The table records around 190,000 clones, around 87% of them present only once. The sequenced sample consisted of PBMCs. This TCR came from a woman aged 18-35 years in good health and CMV-seronegative. The gene calls are TRBV28 and TRBJ1-2, with 9 bases aligning to TRBD1. The CDR3 sequence is CASSPPGQGPGGYTF. CDR3 DNA sequence: TGTGCCAGCAGTCCGCCGGGACAGGGCCCGGGGGGCTACACCTTC.